This TCR beta chain comes out of a study of regulatory T cells in long-lasting Graves disease. Time point specified: newly diagnosed GD, antithyroid drugs for less than 3 months. There was RNA extracted from PBMCs, and the TCR library was made from it. According to the study, TCR beta libraries were built with iRepertoire HTBI primers and CDR3-region Arm-PCR. One entry per CDR3 protein results from TCRdb running MiXCR on the multiplex PCR reads. The sample records 400,000 to 500,000 distinct CDR3 sequences, 15% being singletons. This CDR3 region has 15 residues. In germline, CDR1 is KGHDR, CDR2 SFDVKD. V lost 2 bases and J 9 bases, leaving 16 bases between the germline ends. This clonotype was counted only a few times. This same sample was also part of a study on T cells in Graves' hyperthyroidism and ophthalmopathy.

The TCR sequence derives from a woman aged 25 to 39 with Graves disease. J is TRBJ2-1 and V is TRBV24-1; D possibly corresponds to TRBD1 (6 bases). The sample was peripheral blood mononuclear cells (PBMCs), taken at new diagnosis, from a patient treated with antithyroid drugs. CDR3 bases: TGTGCCACCAGTGATTCCCTAAGACTGGACAGTGAGCAGTTCTTC. This sequence encodes CATSDSLRLDSEQFF.